Presented here are 30 T cell receptor beta chains from one specimen sequenced in a study of blood T cell repertoires in COVID-19. The protocol was immunoSEQ multiplex PCR, while the TCRdb copy is restricted to in-frame clones and leaves out a portion. In the table there are under 300,000 clones, roughly 84% of which are singletons. Sequenced input: peripheral blood. The source is a middle-aged woman who had recovered from COVID-19.

The gene calls are TRBV5-1 and TRBJ2-7, with 9 bases that match TRBD1. CDR3 length: 14 residues. J lost 6 bases, V lost 7 bases, and 11 bases had no gene match. The germline CDR1 and CDR2 sequences are SGHRS and YFSETQ. Here the CDR3 DNA reads TGCGCCAGCGGAAACCCGGGACAGGGCTCCGAGCAGTACTTC. Amino acid sequence: CASGNPGQGSEQYF.

V and J are TRBV5-1 and TRBJ2-3; the match to TRBD2 covers 11 bases. Per germline, CDR1 SGHRS and CDR2 YFSETQ. This CDR3 spans 15 amino acids. The V gene end was trimmed by 1 base and the J gene end by 4 bases; junction bases not matched to a gene: 2. The CDR3 spells CASSLSSGGADTQYF. The CDR3 region has the DNA TGCGCCAGCAGCTTGAGTAGCGGGGGGGCAGATACGCAGTATTTT.

The genes are TRBV15 and TRBJ2-4; 7 positions match TRBD1. This CDR3 contains 12 residues. Germline CDR1 is LNHNV and CDR2 is YYDKDF (reference sequence). The junction had 0 bases not matched to a gene; V was cut back by 3 bases and J by 7 bases. The CDR3 loop reads CATSRDRNIQYF. The DNA for the CDR3 is TGTGCCACCAGCAGGGACAGGAACATTCAGTACTTC.

This chain joins TRBV24-1 and TRBJ2-2, with 8 bases that match TRBD2. Germline V lookup: CDR1 KGHDR, CDR2 SFDVKD. With 3 bases clipped from V and 2 bases from J, the junction kept 1 base outside the gene matches. CDR3 length: 15 amino acids. The chain's CDR3 is CATSDAGGNTGELFF. The CDR3 nucleotides read TGTGCCACCAGTGATGCGGGGGGCAACACCGGGGAGCTGTTTTTT.

The chain is built from TRBV25-1 and TRBJ1-4, with TRBD1 matching 9 bases. The CDR3 has 18 residues. Germline trimming cut 3 bases from V and 4 bases from J; bases unmatched to any gene: 12. The germline CDR1 and CDR2 sequences are MGHDK and SYGVNS. The CDR3 region has the DNA TGTGCCAGCAGTGACCTCGGGACAGGGTTTTTCGATAATGAAAAACTGTTTTTT. Amino acids: CASSDLGTGFFDNEKLFF.

The rearrangement joins TRBV7-6 to TRBJ2-7, with D possibly TRBD1 on 5 matching bases. Germline assignment: CDR1 SGHVS and CDR2 FNYEAQ. Trimming stripped 5 bases from V and 0 bases from J, with 14 bases between. The CDR3 is 15 residues long. This CDR3 is CASSEGALSSYEQYF. The CDR3, as DNA: TGTGCCAGCAGCGAAGGGGCCCTGAGCTCCTACGAGCAGTACTTC. Using reference TRBV7-6 and TRBJ2-7 for the parts outside the CDR3, the full variable domain is GAGVSQSPRYKVTKRGQDVALRCDPISGHVSLYWYRQALGQGPEFLTYFNYEAQQDKSGLPNDRFSAERPEGSISTLTIQRTEQRDSAMYRCASSEGALSSYEQYFGPGTRLTVT.

This chain connects TRBV4-1 to TRBJ2-7; 7 positions match TRBD2. The V gene's germline CDR1 is MGHRA and CDR2 YSYEKL. V lost 3 bases and J lost 5; bases outside the gene matches: 13. This CDR3 spans 16 amino acids. The CDR3 nucleotides are TGCGCCAGCAGCCAGGGACTAACCGAAGGTTGGGACGAGCAGTACTTC. Translated, it gives CASSQGLTEGWDEQYF.

This chain uses TRBV5-6 with TRBJ2-7; TRBD1 is a possible D gene (6 bases). The V gene's germline CDR1 is SGHDT and CDR2 YYEEEE. V dropped 4 bases and J dropped 4 bases, with 18 bases sitting between them. CDR3 length: 15 residues. CDR3 residues: CASSPRTVTPYEQYF. The CDR3 DNA is TGTGCCAGCAGCCCCCGGACAGTTACACCTTACGAGCAGTACTTC.

This clone was recorded once. The chain has TRBV5-1 and TRBJ2-5; 11 bases align to TRBD2. Trimming removed 1 base from V and 3 bases from J; junction bases left unmatched: 5. The germline gives CDR1 SGHRS, CDR2 YFSETQ. The CDR3 is made up of 16 amino acids. The CDR3 region has the DNA TGCGCCAGCAGCTTGTCCCCGACTAGCGGGGAAGAGACCCAGTACTTC. As protein: CASSLSPTSGEETQYF.

The chain joins TRBV6-5 to TRBJ1-2; possibly TRBD1 for D (5 bases). Germline values: CDR1 MNHEY, CDR2 SVGAGI. The V end was cut by 7 bases, the J end by 13 bases, with 19 bases between. This CDR3 is built from 12 residues. The CDR3 spells CASTPRSGVATF. CDR3 nucleotide sequence: TGTGCCAGCACCCCCCGGTCGGGGGTCGCCACCTTC.

V gene TRBV11-3 combines with J gene TRBJ2-7; 7 bases match TRBD1. The V gene end was trimmed by 4 bases and the J gene end by 6 bases; junction bases not matched to a gene: 6. This CDR3 has 13 residues. Germline-derived CDR1 and CDR2 are SGHNT and YENEEA. CDR3 loop: CASSSRTGSEQYF. Written as DNA, the CDR3 is TGTGCCAGCAGCTCACGGACAGGTTCCGAGCAGTACTTC.

The chain has TRBV2 and TRBJ2-7; 9 bases line up with TRBD1. J gave up 5 bases and V 3 bases, and 5 bases lay outside the gene matches. This CDR3 region has 14 residues. Germline values: CDR1 SNHLY, CDR2 FYNNEI. CDR3 DNA sequence: TGTGCCAGCAGTGAGGACAGGGGAGGCGACGAGCAGTACTTC. Its translation: CASSEDRGGDEQYF.

This chain joins TRBV5-1 and TRBJ1-4; D may be TRBD1 (6 bases). Germline assignment: CDR1 SGHRS and CDR2 YFSETQ. V was cut by 2 bases and J by 8 bases, with 16 bases left in between. The CDR3 has 15 residues. In nucleotides, the CDR3 is TGCGCCAGCAGCTTCCTAGGGGGAACCGCCGAAAAACTGTTTTTT. Translated: CASSFLGGTAEKLFF.

The chain couples TRBV2 to TRBJ2-4, with a tentative D call TRBD2 (6 bases). Germline CDR1 and CDR2: SNHLY and FYNNEI. V was clipped by 1 base and J by 1 base, with 8 bases between them. The CDR3 extends over 15 amino acids. The CDR3 nucleotides are TGTGCCAGCAGTGAAGATGGGAGGGCCAAAAACATTCAGTACTTC. Protein sequence: CASSEDGRAKNIQYF.

The chain recombines TRBV27 with TRBJ1-2, with 7 bases lining up with TRBD1. The CDR3 runs 13 residues. The V gene end was trimmed by 5 bases and the J gene end by 5 bases; junction bases not matched to a gene: 5. From germline, CDR1 is MNHEY and CDR2 SMNVEV (reference sequence). The CDR3 DNA sequence: TGTGCCAGCAGTACCAACAGGGGATATGGCTACACCTTC. It translates to CASSTNRGYGYTF.

This sequence joins TRBV28 and TRBJ1-1, with D maybe TRBD1 (5 bases). V lost 2 bases and J 5 bases, leaving 12 bases between the germline ends. The CDR3 spans 14 residues. Per the germline V gene, CDR1 is MDHEN and CDR2 is SYDVKM. The CDR3 DNA reads TGTGCCAGCAGTTTAGGGGCTGGGGGGACTGAAGCTTTCTTT. This gives the protein CASSLGAGGTEAFF.

The chain couples TRBV5-1 to TRBJ2-7; tentatively, D is TRBD2 (5 bases). CDR3 length: 15 amino acids. Trimming shortened V by 0 bases and J by 4 bases, and 14 bases separated the two germline ends. The V gene's germline CDR1 is SGHRS and CDR2 YFSETQ. The DNA for the CDR3 is TGCGCCAGCAGCTTGGGCCCAGTCCGGAGGTACGAGCAGTACTTC. Translation: CASSLGPVRRYEQYF.

The V and J genes are TRBV7-9 and TRBJ1-1, with D perhaps matching TRBD1 (6 bases). The CDR3 consists of 14 residues. Trimming shortened V by 6 bases and J by 5 bases, and 16 bases separated the two germline ends. Looked up from germline, CDR1 is SEHNR and CDR2 is FQNEAQ (reference sequence). CDR3 amino acids: CASRPTGKETEAFF. CDR3 sequence (DNA): TGTGCCAGCAGACCGACAGGTAAGGAGACTGAAGCTTTCTTT.

The gene calls are TRBV30 and TRBJ1-6; D is undetermined. The ends were cut back, 4 bases at V and 7 bases at J, with 17 bases in the middle. The CDR3 covers 15 residues. Germline-derived CDR1 and CDR2 are GTSNPN and SVGIG (reference sequence). The CDR3 loop reads CAWTTARHGNSPLHF. For the CDR3, the DNA is TGTGCCTGGACCACAGCACGGCATGGCAATTCACCCCTCCACTTT. Full variable domain (remainder filled in from reference TRBV30 and TRBJ1-6): SQTIHQWPATLVQPVGSPLSLECTVEGTSNPNLYWYRQAAGRGLQLLFYSVGIGQISSEVPQNLSASRPQDRQFILSSKKLLLSDSGFYLCAWTTARHGNSPLHFGNGTRLTVT.

The V and J genes are TRBV7-3 and TRBJ2-6, with D tentatively TRBD1 (6 bases). The CDR3 loop spans 16 amino acids. Trimming cost V 6 bases and J 0 bases, with 12 bases left between them. Germline CDR1 reads SGHTA; CDR2 reads FQGTGA. This CDR3 reads CASSGQTVSGANVLTF. In DNA form, the CDR3 reads TGTGCCAGCAGTGGACAGACAGTCTCTGGGGCCAACGTCCTGACTTTC.

CDR3 nucleotide sequence: TGTGCCAGCAGCCCGCGACTAGCGGGGAAGGGGTATGAGCAGTTCTTC. It encodes CASSPRLAGKGYEQFF. The chain is built from TRBV11-2 and TRBJ2-1; TRBD2 matches 11 bases. Trimming took 5 bases from V and 8 from J; bases not matched to a gene: 11. Germline V CDR1 and CDR2: SGHAT, FQNNGV. The CDR3 totals 16 residues. The entire variable domain, with the rest obtained from reference TRBV11-2 and TRBJ2-1, is as follows: EAGVAQSPRYKIIEKRQSVAFWCNPISGHATLYWYQQILGQGPKLLIQFQNNGVVDDSQLPKDRFSAERLKGVDSTLKIQPAKLEDSAVYLCASSPRLAGKGYEQFFGPGTRLTVL.

The rearrangement links TRBV5-1 to TRBJ2-7; no reliable D call. Trimming cost V 0 bases and J 2 bases, with 12 bases left between them. CDR1 SGHRS and CDR2 YFSETQ come from the germline V gene. CDR3 length: 15 residues. The CDR3 DNA sequence: TGCGCCAGCAGCTTGGCCATCAGAGGAACCTACGAGCAGTACTTC. Protein sequence: CASSLAIRGTYEQYF.

The chain couples TRBV2 to TRBJ2-1; D is ambiguous. This CDR3 is built from 15 residues. The V gene's germline CDR1 is SNHLY and CDR2 FYNNEI. V lost 6 bases, J lost 1 base, and 13 bases lay in between. The CDR3 DNA follows: TGTGCCAGCAGAGCCGAGACTTATTCCTACAATGAGCAGTTCTTC. It encodes CASRAETYSYNEQFF.

This clone turned up a few times. This chain connects TRBV6-1 to TRBJ1-6, with D perhaps matching TRBD1 (5 bases). This CDR3 has 14 residues. Germline values: CDR1 MNHNS, CDR2 SASEGT. The germline V and J ends were trimmed by 2 bases and 17 bases, with 19 bases remaining between them. The CDR3 nucleotides are TGTGCCAGCAGTGAAAGGGGAACGGGAGGGTATGTCCACTTT. It is translated as CASSERGTGGYVHF.

The genes are TRBV6-5 and TRBJ1-5; D gene ambiguous. V was shortened by 0 bases and J by 6 bases, with 12 bases between the two germline ends. Germline V gene data show CDR1 as MNHEY and CDR2 as SVGAGI. This CDR3 has 15 amino acids. CDR3 nucleotide sequence: TGTGCCAGCAGTTACTCAAGAGGGATTGGTCAGCCCCAGCATTTT. Residues: CASSYSRGIGQPQHF.

The CDR3 DNA is TGTGCCAGCAGCGTATGGAGCACCGGGGAGCTGTTTTTT. Encoded protein: CASSVWSTGELFF. The V call is TRBV9, the J call TRBJ2-2; D remains unclear. Per the germline V gene, CDR1 is SGDLS and CDR2 is YYNGEE. Between the trimmed V and J ends, which lost 1 base and 4 bases, there was a span of 5 bases. The CDR3 covers 13 residues.

The J gene is TRBJ1-5, the V gene TRBV2, with D unclear. Germline CDR1 SNHLY, CDR2 FYNNEI. The V gene lost 3 bases and the J gene lost 0 bases, with 12 bases spanning the gap. This CDR3 has 16 residues. The CDR3 loop is CASSDIFGFSNQPQHF. The CDR3 region has the DNA TGTGCCAGCAGTGACATTTTCGGGTTTAGCAATCAGCCCCAGCATTTT.

The V gene is TRBV29-1, the J gene TRBJ2-5; D call uncertain. This CDR3 has 12 amino acids. Trimming took off 4 bases at V and 5 bases at J, with 11 bases between the two ends. Germline CDR1 SQVTM, CDR2 ANQGSEA. Here the CDR3 reads CSVVLEMETQYF. CDR3 sequence (DNA): TGCAGCGTTGTTTTAGAAATGGAGACCCAGTACTTC. Full variable domain (remainder filled in from reference TRBV29-1 and TRBJ2-5): SAVISQKPSRDICQRGTSLTIQCQVDSQVTMMFWYRQQPGQSLTLIATANQGSEATYESGFVIDKFPISRPNLTFSTLTVSNMSPEDSSIYLCSVVLEMETQYFGPGTRLLVL.

The genes are TRBV24-1 and TRBJ1-4; D is unclear. The CDR3 runs 12 residues. Germline CDR1 and CDR2: KGHDR and SFDVKD. V lost 4 bases and J lost 8, with 7 bases in between. This CDR3 is CATSENNEKLFF. Written as DNA, the CDR3 is TGTGCCACCAGTGAGAACAACGAAAAACTGTTTTTT.

The chain recombines TRBV5-5 with TRBJ1-5, with no clear D. Trimming took 6 bases from V and 8 from J, leaving 18 bases between them. CDR1 is SGHKS, CDR2 YYEKEE, per germline (reference sequence). The CDR3 spans 14 residues. The DNA for the CDR3 is TGTGCCAGCACCAACGGGGTGGGATTGGAGCCCCAGCATTTT. Translating it yields CASTNGVGLEPQHF.